These 28 T cell receptor beta chains were sequenced from one sample in a study of CD8 T cells in Susac syndrome (dated by TCRdb to about 2019). Library generation was performed with the immunoSEQ multiplex PCR assay. RNA was extracted using the RNeasy kit, and about 0.5 to 1 ug of the RNA was reverse transcribed with random hexamers. TCRdb trimmed the raw reads at Q25, called clones with MiXCR and kept productive beta chains. CDR3 protein duplicates are merged, each entry listing the most common genes and DNA. The table for this sample lists more than 65,000 distinct CDR3 sequences; 85% to 95% of them were counted only once. The biggest ten clones account for about 0.26% of the sample. The sample comprised CD8+ T cells from PBMCs. These receptors were obtained from a human donor in good health.

This chain uses TRBV6-6 with TRBJ1-5; possibly TRBD1 for D (6 bases). This CDR3 has 16 residues. Germline V gene data show CDR1 as MNHNY and CDR2 as SVGAGI (reference sequence). Trimming left V 2 bases short and J 1 base short, with 12 bases between. CDR3 in DNA: TGTGCCAGCAGTTACGGGGGACACTTAAGCAATCAGCCCCAGCATTTT. It encodes CASSYGGHLSNQPQHF.

The rearrangement links TRBV7-9 to TRBJ2-2, with D maybe TRBD2 (6 bases). The CDR3 spans 15 residues. Germline lookup yields CDR1 SEHNR and CDR2 FQNEAQ (reference sequence). The V end was cut by 0 bases, the J end by 3 bases, with 8 bases between. CDR3: CASSLAEGYTGELFF. The CDR3 bases are TGTGCCAGCAGCTTAGCGGAGGGGTACACCGGGGAGCTGTTTTTT. Using reference TRBV7-9 and TRBJ2-2 for the parts outside the CDR3, the full variable domain is DTGVSQNPRHKITKRGQNVTFRCDPISEHNRLYWYRQTLGQGPEFLTYFQNEAQLEKSRLLSDRFSAERPKGSFSTLEIQRTEQGDSAMYLCASSLAEGYTGELFFGEGSRLTVL.

The CDR3 region has the DNA TGTGCCAGCAGCCCCCAAGGCACAGATACGCAGTATTTT. Its translation: CASSPQGTDTQYF. The chain links TRBV7-9 to TRBJ2-3; D gene uncertain. CDR3 length: 13 amino acids. Trimming left V 5 bases short and J 1 base short, with 7 bases between. CDR1 and CDR2 (germline): SEHNR, FQNEAQ (reference sequence).

The chain recombines TRBV27 with TRBJ2-2, with 9 bases identical to TRBD1. The V segment lost 6 bases and the J segment 7 bases; nucleotides outside the gene matches: 12. Per germline, CDR1 MNHEY and CDR2 SMNVEV (reference sequence). The CDR3 length is 16 residues. CDR3 in amino acids: CASRGTGREGGGELFF. As DNA, the CDR3 is TGTGCCAGCAGAGGGACAGGGCGGGAAGGTGGCGGGGAGCTGTTTTTT.

V and J are TRBV29-1 and TRBJ2-7; D is possibly TRBD1 (6 bases). The V gene's germline CDR1 is SQVTM and CDR2 ANQGSEA. V was pared by 4 bases and J by 1 base, with 17 bases between. The CDR3 covers 15 residues. This CDR3 reads CSVGSRGHQSYEQYV. The CDR3 coding sequence is TGCAGCGTTGGAAGCAGGGGTCATCAGTCCTACGAGCAGTACGTC.

This chain joins TRBV7-8 and TRBJ2-5; 9 bases fit TRBD2. Germline trimming cut 3 bases from V and 2 bases from J; bases unmatched to any gene: 4. This CDR3 has 15 residues. Germline V gene lookup returns CDR1 SGHVS and CDR2 FQNEAQ. The CDR3 bases are TGTGCCAGCAGCTTGCGGGGGGGCCCGCAAGAGACCCAGTACTTC. This sequence encodes CASSLRGGPQETQYF.

The V call is TRBV4-1, the J call TRBJ2-5; 11 nucleotides align to TRBD2. The CDR3 extends over 18 amino acids. Losses at the gene ends were 0 bases for V and 0 bases for J; bases not matched to a gene: 6. Germline V gives CDR1 MGHRA, CDR2 YSYEKL. The CDR3: CASSQETSGEGYQETQYF. In DNA form, the CDR3 reads TGCGCCAGCAGCCAAGAGACTAGCGGGGAGGGGTACCAAGAGACCCAGTACTTC.

CDR3 nucleotides: TGTGCCAGCAATCAGGGGACGGGAGGAGAGACCCAGTACTTC. This codes for CASNQGTGGETQYF. The J gene is TRBJ2-5, the V gene TRBV2; possible D gene TRBD2, 7 bases. V was clipped by 7 bases and J by 4 bases, with 16 bases between them. Looked up from germline, CDR1 is SNHLY and CDR2 is FYNNEI. The CDR3 consists of 14 residues.

The V gene is TRBV2, the J gene TRBJ2-5, with D possibly TRBD2 on 6 matching bases. Germline lookup yields CDR1 SNHLY and CDR2 FYNNEI. CDR3 size: 18 residues. V gave up 5 bases and J gave up 0 bases, with 22 bases separating them. The CDR3 nucleotides are TGTGCCAGCAGTCCCAGATCCGGTACTAGCAGATACCAAGAGACCCAGTACTTC. This gives the protein CASSPRSGTSRYQETQYF.

The chain joins TRBV6-4 to TRBJ2-3; D might be TRBD1 or TRBD2, each matching 5 bases. Germline CDR1 reads MRHNA; CDR2 reads SNTAGT. V was pared by 2 bases and J by 6 bases, with 6 bases between. The CDR3 sequence is 12 residues long. In DNA, the CDR3 is TGTGCCAGCAGTGACGGGACGGATACGCAGTATTTT. Protein product: CASSDGTDTQYF.

The rearrangement joins TRBV7-8 to TRBJ2-5; TRBD2 is a possible D gene (6 bases). Per germline, CDR1 SGHVS and CDR2 FQNEAQ. V dropped 2 bases and J dropped 7 bases, with 23 bases sitting between them. The CDR3 runs to 17 residues. Here the CDR3 DNA reads TGTGCCAGCAGCTTACCGCGAGGTGGCCTCCCGGAGGGGACCCAGTACTTC. Translated: CASSLPRGGLPEGTQYF.

The genes are TRBV28 and TRBJ2-7; 8 bases fit TRBD2. The CDR3 consists of 15 residues. With V trimmed by 1 base and J by 2 bases, 4 bases remained unmatched. The germline V gene has CDR1 MDHEN and CDR2 SYDVKM. The DNA of the CDR3 is TGTGCCAGCAGTTTATACGGGACTAGGACCTACGAGCAGTACGTC. This translates into CASSLYGTRTYEQYV.

The genes are TRBV19 and TRBJ2-7; 7 nucleotides agree with TRBD1. The V gene's germline CDR1 is LNHDA and CDR2 SQIVND (reference sequence). V was clipped by 8 bases and J by 5 bases; unmatched bases: 12. The CDR3 runs to 14 residues. The CDR3 protein is CASDPGTDAHEQYF. Written as DNA, the CDR3 is TGTGCCAGTGATCCCGGGACAGACGCCCACGAGCAGTACTTC.

The chain links TRBV9 to TRBJ2-5; TRBD2 might be the D (5 bases). In germline, CDR1 is SGDLS, CDR2 YYNGEE. This CDR3 is built from 14 residues. V gave up 6 bases and J gave up 4 bases, with 16 bases separating them. The DNA for the CDR3 is TGTGCCAGCACGCCCCTACTAGGACCAGAGACCCAGTACTTC. Protein: CASTPLLGPETQYF.

J is TRBJ2-3 and V is TRBV7-8; 10 nucleotides align to TRBD2. The V and J ends lost 5 bases and 4 bases, in that order; junction bases with no gene match: 6. This CDR3 spans 15 amino acids. The germline V gene encodes CDR1 SGHVS and CDR2 FQNEAQ. The CDR3 DNA sequence: TGTGCCAGCAGCCAAGAGCGGGGGGGCCCAGATACGCAGTATTTT. Translation: CASSQERGGPDTQYF.

The chain has TRBV19 and TRBJ1-2, with D unresolved. The CDR3 covers 8 residues. The germline V gene encodes CDR1 LNHDA and CDR2 SQIVND (reference sequence). The DNA for the CDR3 is TGTCGGGCGGAGGGCTACACCTTC. This translates into CRAEGYTF.

This chain connects TRBV30 to TRBJ2-1, with D unresolved. Trimming left V 4 bases short and J 6 bases short, with 7 bases between. The length of the CDR3 is 11 residues. Germline assignment: CDR1 GTSNPN and CDR2 SVGIG (reference sequence). CDR3 bases: TGTGCCTGGACGGTGAGCAATGAGCAGTTCTTC. Encoded protein: CAWTVSNEQFF.

The J gene is TRBJ1-6, the V gene TRBV7-3; D is ambiguous. CDR3 length: 15 residues. The V end lost 1 base, the J end lost 7 bases, and 11 bases lay between the germline ends. CDR1 is SGHTA and CDR2 is FQGTGA in the germline V gene. In DNA form, the CDR3 reads TGTGCCAGCAGCTTAAGTATGGGGAACAATTCACCCCTCCACTTT. Encoded protein: CASSLSMGNNSPLHF.

This chain links TRBV20-1 with TRBJ2-7; 11 nucleotides match TRBD2. J gave up 5 bases and V 5 bases, and 17 bases lay outside the gene matches. The CDR3 covers 17 residues. Germline V lookup: CDR1 DFQATT, CDR2 SNEGSKA (reference sequence). This CDR3 reads CSAPPGTSGARANEQYF. The DNA of the CDR3 is TGCAGTGCTCCTCCCGGGACTAGCGGCGCGCGGGCCAACGAGCAGTACTTC.

The rearrangement uses TRBV4-3 and TRBJ2-3; 9 bases agree with TRBD2. The V and J ends lost 0 bases and 6 bases, in that order; junction bases with no gene match: 7. This CDR3 comprises 16 residues. Per the germline V gene, CDR1 is LGHNA and CDR2 is YSLEER. For the CDR3, the DNA is TGCGCCAGCAGCCAAGAAGGAGGGGGGACTAGCGATACGCAGTATTTT. Amino acids: CASSQEGGGTSDTQYF.

The genes are TRBV27 and TRBJ2-3; 14 positions match TRBD2. The CDR3 has 18 amino acids. V lost 5 bases and J lost 4; bases outside the gene matches: 11. Germline V lookup: CDR1 MNHEY, CDR2 SMNVEV (reference sequence). Here the CDR3 reads CASSPRTSGGQLADTQYF. The DNA for the CDR3 is TGTGCCAGCAGTCCGCGGACTAGCGGGGGGCAGTTGGCAGATACGCAGTATTTT.

The chain joins TRBV30 to TRBJ1-5, with TRBD1 identical over 8 bases. Germline loops: CDR1 GTSNPN, CDR2 SVGIG (reference sequence). V lost 0 bases and J lost 7; bases outside the gene matches: 11. CDR3 length: 16 amino acids. In nucleotides, the CDR3 is TGTGCCTGGAGTGTACAACCCCCAGGGGGCTGGCAGCCCCAGCATTTT. It is translated as CAWSVQPPGGWQPQHF.

The chain combines TRBV20-1 with TRBJ2-2; 11 bases map to TRBD2. CDR3 length equals 15 residues. The junction had 4 bases not matched to a gene; V was cut back by 0 bases and J by 7 bases. Germline V gene lookup returns CDR1 DFQATT and CDR2 SNEGSKA (reference sequence). CDR3 DNA sequence: TGCAGTGCTAGAGATCTAGGACTAGCGGGCGGGGAGCTGTTTTTT. Encoded protein: CSARDLGLAGGELFF.

This chain connects TRBV14 to TRBJ2-2; TRBD2 matches 9 bases. Germline CDR1 SGHDN, CDR2 FVKESK. The CDR3 extends over 16 amino acids. Losses at the gene ends were 5 bases for V and 1 base for J; bases not matched to a gene: 5. The CDR3 DNA reads TGTGCCAGCAGCTTGATGACTAGCGGGAACACCGGGGAGCTGTTTTTT. Its translation is CASSLMTSGNTGELFF.

The chain links TRBV20-1 to TRBJ1-2; D might be TRBD1 (6 bases). The CDR3 sequence is 13 residues long. Trimming cost V 6 bases and J 3 bases, with 14 bases left between them. Germline CDR1 DFQATT, CDR2 SNEGSKA (reference sequence). Here the CDR3 reads CSASQGQDYGYTF. The CDR3 DNA reads as TGCAGTGCCTCCCAGGGGCAGGACTATGGCTACACCTTC.

This clonotype is a singleton in its sample. The chain couples TRBV5-1 to TRBJ2-1; D gene unclear. The V and J ends lost 2 bases and 4 bases respectively, with 7 bases between them. Germline V lookup: CDR1 SGHRS, CDR2 YFSETQ. The CDR3 contains 13 residues. The CDR3 DNA follows: TGCGCCAGCAGCTTCGGGCCTTACAATGAGCAGTTCTTC. Translating gives CASSFGPYNEQFF. Drawing the rest from reference TRBV5-1 and TRBJ2-1, the complete variable domain is KAGVTQTPRYLIKTRGQQVTLSCSPISGHRSVSWYQQTPGQGLQFLFEYFSETQRNKGNFPGRFSGRQFSNSRSEMNVSTLELGDSALYLCASSFGPYNEQFFGPGTRLTVL.

The genes are TRBV5-1 and TRBJ1-1, with no clear D. CDR3 size: 13 residues. The V and J ends lost 5 bases and 4 bases respectively, with 12 bases between them. Per germline, CDR1 SGHRS and CDR2 YFSETQ. CDR3 bases: TGCGCCAGCAGGCAATCGGGAGGCACTGAAGCTTTCTTT. It is translated as CASRQSGGTEAFF. The complete variable domain, with remaining parts taken from reference TRBV5-1 and TRBJ1-1, reads KAGVTQTPRYLIKTRGQQVTLSCSPISGHRSVSWYQQTPGQGLQFLFEYFSETQRNKGNFPGRFSGRQFSNSRSEMNVSTLELGDSALYLCASRQSGGTEAFFGQGTRLTVV.

The chain carries TRBV28 and TRBJ2-5; D possibly corresponds to TRBD1 (5 bases). The CDR3 is 13 amino acids. Per germline, CDR1 MDHEN and CDR2 SYDVKM. V lost 3 bases, J lost 2 bases, and 7 bases lay in between. This chain's CDR3 is CASSFRTQETQYF. The DNA for the CDR3 is TGTGCCAGCAGTTTCCGGACACAAGAGACCCAGTACTTC.